Listed below are T cell receptor beta chains from one sample, sequenced in a study of shared clonotypes between healthy human individuals. Profiling relied on immunoSEQ multiplex PCR, and the TCRdb table lists in-frame clones only, not all of them. The sample comprises roughly 2 million clones, roughly 96% of which are singletons, and around 0.13% rests with the top ten. Sequencing was performed on naive CD4+ T cells sorted from blood. These receptors all stem from a young man in good health. Both conserved end residues are part of each CDR3. Fields, in order: V gene, D gene, clone size, J gene, CDR3 DNA, CDR3 protein. D genes are given only for firm matches. Clone sizes are given selectively: once, few, many, or a class where the clone is expanded.

TRBV25-1	NA	NA	TRBJ2-1	TGTGCCGCAGAGGGAGCCAACTACAATGAGCAGTTCTTC	CAAEGANYNEQFF
TRBV7-6	NA	NA	TRBJ2-1	TGTGCCAGCAGCTTAGACAATGAGCAGTTCTTC	CASSLDNEQFF
TRBV4-1	TRBD2	NA	TRBJ2-1	TGCGCCAGCAGCCGTCTAGCGGGGTACAATGAGCAGTTCTTC	CASSRLAGYNEQFF
TRBV10-2	NA	NA	TRBJ2-5	TGCGCCAGCAGTGCCCATTCGGAGGGGCCTAGGGGAGAGACCCAGTACTTC	CASSAHSEGPRGETQYF
TRBV5-1	TRBD2	NA	TRBJ2-5	TGCGCCAGCAGCTTACGGACTAGCGGGAGAGAGACCCAGTACTTC	CASSLRTSGRETQYF
TRBV19	NA	NA	TRBJ2-5	TGTGCCAGTAGTATTCTGAATAAAGACGGGACCCAGTACTTC	CASSILNKDGTQYF
TRBV6-5	NA	NA	TRBJ1-1	TGTGCCACCTACCGGAACACTGAAGCTTTCTTT	CATYRNTEAFF
TRBV6-6	TRBD1	NA	TRBJ2-7	TGTGCCAGCAGAAAGGGACAGCTATTCTTGTCCTACGAGCAGTACTTC	CASRKGQLFLSYEQYF
TRBV6-1	NA	NA	TRBJ1-6	TGTGCCAGCACCACAGGGATGGGTTCACCCCTCCACTTT	CASTTGMGSPLHF
TRBV30	TRBD1	NA	TRBJ2-7	TGTGCCTGGAACAGGGGGCGCGGGACCTACGAGCAGTACTTC	CAWNRGRGTYEQYF
TRBV9	TRBD2	NA	TRBJ2-3	TGTGCCAGCAGCGCCCGGACTAGCGGGGGCCCGTTGGATACGCAGTATTTT	CASSARTSGGPLDTQYF
TRBV28	NA	NA	TRBJ1-4	TGTGCCAGCAGTTTGGATGGGACCCAGGGCTCGATTTTT	CASSLDGTQGSIF
TRBV9	TRBD1	NA	TRBJ2-1	TGTGCCAGCAGCGGGGACAGTACCAATGAGCAGTTCTTC	CASSGDSTNEQFF
TRBV4-3	NA	NA	TRBJ2-3	TGCGCCAGCAGCTCCGATGGAGATACGCAGTATTTT	CASSSDGDTQYF
TRBV4-1	NA	NA	TRBJ2-2	TGCGCCAGCAGCCTACTACAGGAGGTTCCCGGGGAGCTGTTTTTT	CASSLLQEVPGELFF
TRBV5-4	TRBD2	once	TRBJ2-1	TGTGCCAGCAGCCGATCGGGACTAGCGGGAGGTGAGCAGTTCTTC	CASSRSGLAGGEQFF
TRBV7-9	TRBD2	NA	TRBJ2-3	TGTGCCAGCATATATGGACTAGCGGACCTCACAGATACGCAGTATTTT	CASIYGLADLTDTQYF
TRBV5-1	TRBD1	once	TRBJ1-5	TGCGCCAGCAGCTTCCGGGACAGGGTTCAGCCCCAGCATTTT	CASSFRDRVQPQHF
TRBV6-1	NA	NA	TRBJ1-5	TGTGCCAGCAGTGAATTGGGGACGGATTATCAGCCCCAGCATTTT	CASSELGTDYQPQHF
TRBV7-8	NA	NA	TRBJ2-5	TGTGCCAGCAGCTTAGCGCAGATTATTCCCCAAGAGACCCAGTACTTC	CASSLAQIIPQETQYF
TRBV2	NA	NA	TRBJ2-2	TGTGCCAGCAGTCCTAACACCGCCGCCACCGGGGAGCTGTTTTTT	CASSPNTAATGELFF
TRBV5-1	NA	NA	TRBJ2-7	TGCGCCAGCAGCTTGGCGGGGGCTACCTACGAGCAGTACTTC	CASSLAGATYEQYF
TRBV30	NA	NA	TRBJ2-1	TGTGCCTGGCTACGGCGCGGGCCCCTCAATGAGCAGTTCTTC	CAWLRRGPLNEQFF
TRBV9	NA	NA	TRBJ2-2	TGTGCCAGCAGCGTAGTGTCAGGCACCGGGGAGCTGTTTTTT	CASSVVSGTGELFF
TRBV5-4	NA	NA	TRBJ1-3	TGTGCCAGCAGCTTGGTCGGGGGAAACACCATATATTTT	CASSLVGGNTIYF
TRBV7-9	TRBD1	once	TRBJ2-3	TGTGCCAGCAGCCCTCTTGGACAGGGACACACAGATACGCAGTATTTT	CASSPLGQGHTDTQYF
TRBV18	NA	NA	TRBJ1-1	TGTGCCAGCTCACCCCGGACAGAAAACACTGAAGCTTTCTTT	CASSPRTENTEAFF
TRBV7-9	NA	NA	TRBJ2-1	TGTGCCAGCAGCTTAGTGGGGTCCTACAATGAGCAGTTCTTC	CASSLVGSYNEQFF
TRBV7-3	NA	NA	TRBJ1-1	TGTGCCAGCAGGCACTCGCCGGGGGCACCTGAAGCTTTCTTT	CASRHSPGAPEAFF
TRBV27	NA	NA	TRBJ2-7	TGTGCCAGCAGTTTGACTAAATTAACAGGGCATAACTACGAGCAGTACTTC	CASSLTKLTGHNYEQYF
TRBV10-3	NA	NA	TRBJ1-4	TGTGCCATCAGTGACGGGGATAAAGAAAAACTGTTTTTT	CAISDGDKEKLFF
TRBV30	TRBD1	NA	TRBJ1-6	TGTGCCTGGACCAGGGGGCTTCGGGATTCACCCCTCCACTTT	CAWTRGLRDSPLHF
TRBV29-1	TRBD1	NA	TRBJ1-2	TGCAGCGTGATTCAGACAGGGAAGGATTCTGGCTACACCTTC	CSVIQTGKDSGYTF
TRBV6-5	NA	NA	TRBJ2-2	TGTGCCAGCAGCGCTCCTAGCAGAAACACCGGGGAGCTGTTTTTT	CASSAPSRNTGELFF
TRBV9	NA	NA	TRBJ2-1	TGTGCCAGCAGCCCACGAGGGAGTTATGATACCTACAATGAGCAGTTCTTC	CASSPRGSYDTYNEQFF
TRBV7-3	NA	few	TRBJ1-6	TGTGCCAGCAGCTTAACGGAGGGCCAACCCCTCCACTTT	CASSLTEGQPLHF
TRBV6-5	TRBD1	NA	TRBJ1-5	TGTGCCAGCAGTTACTCTTGGACAGGACGACAGCCCCAGCATTTT	CASSYSWTGRQPQHF
TRBV6-6	TRBD2	NA	TRBJ2-7	TGTGCCAGCAGTCTAGCGGTGCCCGCCTACGAGCAGTACTTC	CASSLAVPAYEQYF
TRBV2	NA	once	TRBJ1-2	TGTGCCAGCAGTGTCCAGCCCGGAGGCTACACCTTC	CASSVQPGGYTF
TRBV29-1	TRBD1	NA	TRBJ1-1	TGCAGCGCCCGGACAGGGATCACTGAAGCTTTCTTT	CSARTGITEAFF
TRBV5-1	TRBD1	NA	TRBJ1-2	TGCGCCAGCAGCTCGGGACAGGACTATGGCTACACCTTC	CASSSGQDYGYTF
TRBV6-5	NA	NA	TRBJ1-5	TGTGCCAGCAGACCGGACGCCATACCCAATCAGCCCCAGCATTTT	CASRPDAIPNQPQHF
TRBV2	TRBD1	NA	TRBJ1-1	TGTGCCAGCAGTGGGACAGGGAAGAACACTGAAGCTTTCTTT	CASSGTGKNTEAFF
TRBV5-1	TRBD2	NA	TRBJ2-1	TGCGCCAGCAGCTCGGGACTAGCCGGAGGCCACAATGAGCAGTTCTTC	CASSSGLAGGHNEQFF
TRBV2	TRBD1	NA	TRBJ2-7	TGTGCCAGCGGTGGACAGGCCTACGAGCAGTACTTC	CASGGQAYEQYF
TRBV5-1	NA	NA	TRBJ1-1	TGCGCCAGCAGCTTGGATGGAGGGACATATGGGGAAGCTTTCTTT	CASSLDGGTYGEAFF
TRBV30	NA	NA	TRBJ2-2	TGTGCCTGGATAGGTCAGGGGATCGGGGAGCTGTTTTTT	CAWIGQGIGELFF
TRBV18	NA	NA	TRBJ1-4	TGTGCCAGCTCACTAGGGAGACACGCCTCAGAGTATGAAAAACTGTTTTTT	CASSLGRHASEYEKLFF
TRBV6-5	NA	few	TRBJ1-1	TGTGCCAGCAGCCGACATGGCACTGAAGCTTTCTTT	CASSRHGTEAFF
TRBV27	NA	NA	TRBJ1-4	TGTGCCAGCAGTACCCGGCTTCAGAATGAAAAACTGTTTTTT	CASSTRLQNEKLFF
TRBV6-5	TRBD2	once	TRBJ2-7	TGTGCCAGCAGTTACGGGCCTAGCGGACCCTACGAGCAGTACTTC	CASSYGPSGPYEQYF
TRBV5-6	NA	NA	TRBJ1-2	TGTGCCAGCAGCCTCCGGGCGGGGGGATTCTATGGCTACACCTTC	CASSLRAGGFYGYTF
TRBV28	NA	NA	TRBJ1-2	TGTGCCAGCAGCCCGACAGTGCTCTATGGCTACACCTTC	CASSPTVLYGYTF
TRBV5-1	TRBD2	NA	TRBJ2-5	TGCGCCAGCAGCTCGGGACTAGCGGGGGCCCAAGAGACCCAGTACTTC	CASSSGLAGAQETQYF
TRBV5-4	NA	once	TRBJ1-1	TGTGCCAGCAGTCCGACCGGCGGACACCTTGAAGCTTTCTTT	CASSPTGGHLEAFF
TRBV4-1	TRBD2	NA	TRBJ2-2	TGCGCCAGCAGCCAAGCGACTAGCGGGAGTCGTGGCGGGGAGCTGTTTTTT	CASSQATSGSRGGELFF
TRBV6-5	NA	NA	TRBJ2-7	TGTGCCAGCAGTTACTCGATATGGGCAGTATACGAGCAGTACTTC	CASSYSIWAVYEQYF